The sequence of this TCR beta chain was determined in a study of PD-1 blockade in classical Hodgkin lymphoma (dated by TCRdb to 2019 to 2021). About the study as a whole: Nivolumab dosing was 3 mg/kg intravenously every 2 weeks, continuing until either disease progression or unacceptable toxicity. The study used TCR beta sequencing and CyTOF to define a peripheral blood immune signature of response to PD-1 blockade in classical Hodgkin lymphoma.

The CDR3 starts with the cysteine, ends with the phenylalanine, and has 15 residues. CDR3 DNA only is kept here, 45 bases in frame from base 1. For this chain, trimming is 4 bases at the V end and 2 bases at the J end, and the number of junction bases without a gene match is 3. Reading the germline V gene (reference sequence) gives CDR1 LNHDA and CDR2 SQIVND. Summary of the overall study and its limitations: Patients starting nivolumab less than 1 year after ASCT had lower diversity and were excluded from later analyses to avoid confounding by immune reconstitution. CD4+ but not CD8+ TCR diversity rose significantly by C4D1 (p=0.0027 vs p=0.16), most apparent in complete responders (p=0.02). The study was limited to a single clinical trial cohort, and causes of repertoire differences, possibly disease activity or prior therapy, remained undefined. Trial patients achieving complete response had baseline diversity similar to newly diagnosed patients, whereas partial responders and progressors had significantly lower diversity. Newly diagnosed patients were reported to have lower baseline TCR diversity than healthy donors, and relapsed/refractory patients were reported to have lower baseline TCR diversity still.

This clone occurred a few times. Its target antigen remains unknown. Per-base quality was not reported, and no clone a single base away is much larger than it. Reading the label with the study, this specimen's time point is: cycle 4 day 1 (C4D1), after around six weeks of nivolumab. Every trial patient had relapsed after autologous stem cell transplantation, and cohorts A, B and C differed in prior brentuximab vedotin exposure. CD4+ T cells were purified from thawed PBMCs by magnetic negative selection with a Miltenyi CD4+ T cell isolation kit. The trial cohort was composed of approximately 56 patients with relapsed/refractory classical Hodgkin lymphoma, for whom complete response, partial response or progressive disease was recorded as best overall response. In the multi-cohort phase II CheckMate 205 trial, trial patients received single-agent nivolumab. An independent review committee assessed best overall response by applying the 2007 International Working Group response criteria. Trial PBMCs were obtained immediately prior to nivolumab initiation (C1D1) and on therapy at cycle 2 day 1 and cycle 4 day 1. Peripheral blood was collected in 8 mL Vacutainer Cell Preparation Tubes, from which PBMCs were isolated by centrifugation and then cryopreserved. Purified CD4+ and CD8+ fractions were prepared only for cases with an additional available PBMC sample. On LS columns in a quadroMACS separator, the magnetically labelled cells were depleted, and the flow-through was collected as the purified fraction.

Genomic DNA was extracted with the Qiagen DNeasy kit from unsorted PBMCs and from negatively selected CD4+ and CD8+ fractions. Amplification of TCR beta CDR3 regions was done by immunoSEQ multiplex PCR with primers that anneal to V and J segments. Amplification bias was minimized using a synthetic immune receptor repertoire, and residual bias was removed computationally after sequencing. The original pipeline was this. Custom Python scripts were used to quantify repertoire diversity as the Shannon entropy index. Unsorted, CD4+ and CD8+ repertoires were analyzed separately, except for combined analyses in which CD4+ and CD8+ sequences were merged in silico. Clonal expansion was defined as at least a 2-fold frequency increase after treatment relative to C1D1, with a pseudocount of 0.5 for undetected baseline clones. Singleton clones were defined as clones with 0 or 1 copy at C1D1, and non-singleton clones were defined as clones with 2 or more copies. By matching protein sequences in sorted samples from the same patient, clones expanded in unsorted samples were annotated as CD4+, CD8+ or unknown. Wilcoxon tests on paired samples were used to test diversity changes from C1D1 to C4D1. TCRdb mirrors the immuneACCESS table, restricted to in-frame sequences. Some clones are absent from its copies; in checked studies, under half trace to an unresolved V gene, and the reason for the others is unknown. For V, J and clone size, that table is used; D and trimming come from the DNA. This sample has approximately 5,000 clones in its table, and about 79% of those were observed once. The ten largest clones represent around 3.6% of the sample.

This clonotype was obtained from a human donor with classical Hodgkin lymphoma. The V gene is TRBV19 and the J gene is TRBJ1-5, with 9 bases matching TRBD1. The specimen was CD4+ T cells from blood, collected before the fourth cycle of nivolumab. The encoded CDR3 is CASSRYRGRNQPQHF. Here is the DNA: TGTGCCAGTAGTAGATACAGGGGGCGCAATCAGCCCCAGCATTTT.